Below, one T cell receptor beta chain is given with its context. No antigen is known for it. In TCRdb, the RT-PCR reads were re-called with MiXCR into one record per CDR3 protein. The table shows some 850,000 distinct CDR3 sequences, with roughly 18% occurring only once. This CDR3 comprises 14 residues. From germline, CDR1 is LGHDT and CDR2 YNNKEL (reference sequence). The V end was cut by 4 bases, the J end by 6 bases, with 12 bases between. This sample is part of a study of response to subunit inactivated influenza vaccine. Study-level points and caveats: Researchers suggested that each seasonal influenza vaccination recruits few new T cells.

Sequenced material: PBMCs from blood, taken around 5 days after vaccination. The TCR originated in a man aged 45 to 65 who received an inactivated influenza vaccine. This chain uses TRBV3-1 with TRBJ2-2; no reliable D call. This chain's CDR3 is CASSLGIGPGELFF. The CDR3 bases are TGTGCCAGCAGCCTCGGTATTGGTCCCGGGGAGCTGTTTTTT.